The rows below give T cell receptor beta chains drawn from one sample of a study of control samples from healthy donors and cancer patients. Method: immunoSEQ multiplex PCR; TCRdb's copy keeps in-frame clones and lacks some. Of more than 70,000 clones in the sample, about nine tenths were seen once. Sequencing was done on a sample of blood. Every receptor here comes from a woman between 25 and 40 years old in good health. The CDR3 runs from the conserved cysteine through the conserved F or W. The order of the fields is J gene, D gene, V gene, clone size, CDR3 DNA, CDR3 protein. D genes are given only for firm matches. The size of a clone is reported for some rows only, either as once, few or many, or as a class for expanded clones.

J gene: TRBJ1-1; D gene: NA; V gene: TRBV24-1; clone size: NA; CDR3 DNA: TGTGCCACCAGTGACCCGAACTATTCTGAAGCTTTCTTT; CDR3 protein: CATSDPNYSEAFF
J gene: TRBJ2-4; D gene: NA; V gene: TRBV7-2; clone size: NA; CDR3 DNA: TGTGCCAGCAGCTTAGTAGGGACTGGCACCCCTGACATTCAGTACTTC; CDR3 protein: CASSLVGTGTPDIQYF
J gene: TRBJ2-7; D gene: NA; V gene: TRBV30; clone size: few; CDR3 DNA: TGTGCCTGGGGTGGGGACAACTCCTACGAGCAGTACTTC; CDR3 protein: CAWGGDNSYEQYF
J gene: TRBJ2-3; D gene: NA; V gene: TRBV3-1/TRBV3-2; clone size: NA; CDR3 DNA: TGTGCCAGCAGCCAAGGAGTACTTTCCTGGGGTAGCACAGATACGCAGTATTTT; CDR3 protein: CASSQGVLSWGSTDTQYF
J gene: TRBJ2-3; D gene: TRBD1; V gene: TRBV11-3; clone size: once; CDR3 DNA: TGTGCCAGCAGCTCCGGACAGGGGGCCACAGATACGCAGTATTTT; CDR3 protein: CASSSGQGATDTQYF
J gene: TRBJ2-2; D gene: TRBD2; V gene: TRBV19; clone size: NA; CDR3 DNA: TGTGCCAGTAGTCACGGGACGGGGGGAATGGGGGAGCTGTTTTTT; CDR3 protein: CASSHGTGGMGELFF
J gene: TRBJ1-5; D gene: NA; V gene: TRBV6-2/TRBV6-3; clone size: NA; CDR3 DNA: TGTGCCAGCAGTCATGTAAGCAATCAGCCCCAGCATTTT; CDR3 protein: CASSHVSNQPQHF
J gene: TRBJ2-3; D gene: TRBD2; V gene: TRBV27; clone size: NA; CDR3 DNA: TGTGCCAGCAGTAAAGAGCGGGGACCCACAGATACGCAGTATTTT; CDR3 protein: CASSKERGPTDTQYF
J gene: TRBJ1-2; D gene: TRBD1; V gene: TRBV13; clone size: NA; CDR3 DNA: TGTGCCAGCAGCTTAAACAGGGGTGACTATGGCTACACCTTC; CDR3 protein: CASSLNRGDYGYTF
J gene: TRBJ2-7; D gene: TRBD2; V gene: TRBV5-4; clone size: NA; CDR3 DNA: TGTGCCAGCAGCACTAGCGGGCCGCCCTACGAGCAGTACTTC; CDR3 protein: CASSTSGPPYEQYF
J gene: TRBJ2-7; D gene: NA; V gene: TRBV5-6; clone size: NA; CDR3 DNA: TGTGCCAGCAGCTTGGCGGTCGGAGGGTGGTACTTC; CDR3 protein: CASSLAVGGWYF
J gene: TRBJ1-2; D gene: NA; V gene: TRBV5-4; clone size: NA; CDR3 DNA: TGTGCCAGCAGCTTGGGAGCGGGTGGCTACACCTTC; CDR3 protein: CASSLGAGGYTF
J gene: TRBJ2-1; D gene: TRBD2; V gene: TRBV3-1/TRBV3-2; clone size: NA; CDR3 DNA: TGTGCCAGCAGCCAAGGGGGACTAGACTCCGGTGAGCAGTTCTTC; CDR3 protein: CASSQGGLDSGEQFF
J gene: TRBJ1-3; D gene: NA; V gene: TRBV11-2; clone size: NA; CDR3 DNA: TGTGCCAGCAGCTTGGAGCGCAGTCCACCGCACTCTGGAAACACCATATATTTT; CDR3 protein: CASSLERSPPHSGNTIYF
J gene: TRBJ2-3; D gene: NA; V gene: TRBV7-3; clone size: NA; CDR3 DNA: TGTGCCAGCAGCAACGGGGTCACACAGATTCCGCAGTATTTT; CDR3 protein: CASSNGVTQIPQYF
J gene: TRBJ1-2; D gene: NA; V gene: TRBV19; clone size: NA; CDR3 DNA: TGTGCCAGTAGTATAGTGGGAGGCGAGTATGGCTACACCTTC; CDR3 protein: CASSIVGGEYGYTF
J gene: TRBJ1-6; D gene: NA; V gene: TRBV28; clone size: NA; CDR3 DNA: TGTGCCAGCAGTTTAGGAAGAGGAGGGTCCTATAATTCACCCCTCCACTTT; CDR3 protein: CASSLGRGGSYNSPLHF
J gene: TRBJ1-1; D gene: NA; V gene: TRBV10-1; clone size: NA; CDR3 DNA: TGCGCCAGCAGTGAGGCAAAGATGAACACTGAAGCTTTCTTT; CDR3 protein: CASSEAKMNTEAFF
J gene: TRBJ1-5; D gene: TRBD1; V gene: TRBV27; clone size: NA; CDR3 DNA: TGTGCCAGCCGTAATCTAGGGGGCGCGGACAATCAGCCCCAGCATTTT; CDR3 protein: CASRNLGGADNQPQHF
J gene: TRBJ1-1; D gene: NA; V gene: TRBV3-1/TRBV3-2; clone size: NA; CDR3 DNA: TGTGCCAGCAGCCTTACAGTGAACACTGAAGCTTTCTTT; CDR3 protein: CASSLTVNTEAFF
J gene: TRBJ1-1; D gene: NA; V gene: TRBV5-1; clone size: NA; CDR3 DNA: TGCGCCAGCAGCCCACCCGGTGGGAGGGACACTGAAGCTTTCTTT; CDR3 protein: CASSPPGGRDTEAFF
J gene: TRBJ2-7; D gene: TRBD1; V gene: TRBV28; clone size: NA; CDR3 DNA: TGTGCCAGCAGCTCCCGGACAGGGGGTCTGGGGGAGCAGTACTTC; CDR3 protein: CASSSRTGGLGEQYF
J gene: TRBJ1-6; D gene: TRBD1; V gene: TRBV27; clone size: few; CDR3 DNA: TGTGCCAGCAGTCCGACAGGGCTGGCACCCCTCCACTTT; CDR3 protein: CASSPTGLAPLHF
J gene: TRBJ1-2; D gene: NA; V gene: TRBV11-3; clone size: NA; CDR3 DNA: TGTGCCAGCAGCTTAGTGGAGGGGGAGGACTATGGCTACACCTTC; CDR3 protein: CASSLVEGEDYGYTF
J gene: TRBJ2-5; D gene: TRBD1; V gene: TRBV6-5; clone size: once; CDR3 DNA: TGTGCCAGCAGATTCGGACAGGTCGGAGAGACCCAGTACTTC; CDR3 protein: CASRFGQVGETQYF
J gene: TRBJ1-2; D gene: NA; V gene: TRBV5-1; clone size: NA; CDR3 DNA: TGCGCCAGCTCTGGGGGGGCTATGGACTATGGCTACACCTTC; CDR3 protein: CASSGGAMDYGYTF
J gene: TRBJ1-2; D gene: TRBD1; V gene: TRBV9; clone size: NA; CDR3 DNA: TGTGCCAGCAGCGTCCGTATTTCAGGGGGCGATGGCTACACCTTC; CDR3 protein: CASSVRISGGDGYTF
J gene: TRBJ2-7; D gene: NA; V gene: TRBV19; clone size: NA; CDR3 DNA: TGTGCCAGCTCGCTGGTTTCGGGGCCCTACGAGCAGTACTTC; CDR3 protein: CASSLVSGPYEQYF
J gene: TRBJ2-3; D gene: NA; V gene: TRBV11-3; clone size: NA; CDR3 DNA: TGTGCCAGCAGCTTAGATGTCGGGGCGGGACAGAACCTAAATACGCAGTATTTT; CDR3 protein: CASSLDVGAGQNLNTQYF
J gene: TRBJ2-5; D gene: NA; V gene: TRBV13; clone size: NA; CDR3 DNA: TGTGCCAGCAGCTTTAGCGAAGAGACCCAGTACTTC; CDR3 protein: CASSFSEETQYF
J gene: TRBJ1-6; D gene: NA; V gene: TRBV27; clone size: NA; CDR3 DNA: TGTGCCAGCAGTTTATCCTTCGAGACAGATAATTCACCCCTCCACTTT; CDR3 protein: CASSLSFETDNSPLHF
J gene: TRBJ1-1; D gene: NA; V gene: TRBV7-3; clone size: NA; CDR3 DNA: TGTGCCAGCAGCTTTACAGGGAACACTGAAGCTTTCTTT; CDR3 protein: CASSFTGNTEAFF
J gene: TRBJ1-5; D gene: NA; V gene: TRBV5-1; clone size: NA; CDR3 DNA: TGCGCCAGCAGCCTAGGGGACTCAGTTAGCAATCAGCCCCAGCATTTT; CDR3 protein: CASSLGDSVSNQPQHF
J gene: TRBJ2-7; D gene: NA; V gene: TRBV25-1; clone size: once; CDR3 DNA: TGTGCCAGCAGTGAGTCCGGGGGACTCTACGAGCAGTACTTC; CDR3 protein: CASSESGGLYEQYF
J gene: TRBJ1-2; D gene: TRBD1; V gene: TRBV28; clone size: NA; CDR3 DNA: TGTGCCAGCCGGGACAGGGGTGGACGAGCCCTCGGATACACCTTC; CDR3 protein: CASRDRGGRALGYTF
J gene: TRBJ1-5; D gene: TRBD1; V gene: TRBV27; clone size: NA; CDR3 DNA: TGTGCCAGCAGGCCAGGGACAGCGGGCAATCAGCCCCAGCATTTT; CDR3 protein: CASRPGTAGNQPQHF
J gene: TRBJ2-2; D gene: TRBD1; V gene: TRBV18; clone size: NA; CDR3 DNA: TGTGCCAGCTCACCCCGGGTCCTGTCCCAGGGGGCCGTCGGGGAGCTGTTTTTT; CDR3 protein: CASSPRVLSQGAVGELFF
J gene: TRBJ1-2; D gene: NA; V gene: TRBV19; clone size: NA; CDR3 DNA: TGTGCCAGTAGTCCCAAGACTCCGGGCTACACCTTC; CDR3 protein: CASSPKTPGYTF
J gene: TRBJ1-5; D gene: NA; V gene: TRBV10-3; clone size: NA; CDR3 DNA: TGTGCCATCAGTACAGGGACGTGGCAGCCCCAGCATTTT; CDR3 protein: CAISTGTWQPQHF
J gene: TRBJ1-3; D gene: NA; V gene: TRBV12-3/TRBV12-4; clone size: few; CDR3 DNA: TGTGCCAGTGATTGGGGAAACACCATATATTTT; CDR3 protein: CASDWGNTIYF
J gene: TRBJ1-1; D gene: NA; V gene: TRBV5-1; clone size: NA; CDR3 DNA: TGCGCCAGCAGCTTCGACCACGGAGTGAACACTGAAGCTTTCTTT; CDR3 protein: CASSFDHGVNTEAFF
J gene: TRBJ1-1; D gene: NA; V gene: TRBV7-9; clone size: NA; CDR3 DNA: TGTGCCAGCAGTCTAATGACGGGGAGAACTGAAGCTTTCTTT; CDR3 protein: CASSLMTGRTEAFF
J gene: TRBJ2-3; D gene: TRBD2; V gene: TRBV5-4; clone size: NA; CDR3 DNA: TGTGCCAGCAGCTTGTTCTCCGCTAGCGGGGGCACAGATACGCAGTATTTT; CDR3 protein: CASSLFSASGGTDTQYF
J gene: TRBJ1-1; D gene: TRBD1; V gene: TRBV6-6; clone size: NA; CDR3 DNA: TGTGCCAGCCGGGACAGTAACACTGAAGCTTTCTTT; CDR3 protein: CASRDSNTEAFF
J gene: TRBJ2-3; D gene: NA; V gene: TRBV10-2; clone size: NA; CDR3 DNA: TGCGCCAGCAAGGCCTCGACAGATACGCAGTATTTT; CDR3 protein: CASKASTDTQYF
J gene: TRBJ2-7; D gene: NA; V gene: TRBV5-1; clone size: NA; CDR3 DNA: TGCGCCAGCAGCTTGGTTGTAGGGGCTTACGAGCAGTACTTC; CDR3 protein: CASSLVVGAYEQYF
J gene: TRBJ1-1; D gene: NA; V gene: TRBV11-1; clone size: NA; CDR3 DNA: TGTGCCAGCAGCTCACAAAACACTGAAGCTTTCTTT; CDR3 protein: CASSSQNTEAFF
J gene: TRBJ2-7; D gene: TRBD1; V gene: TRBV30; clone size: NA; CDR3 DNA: TGTGCCGGCGCCTGGGGACAGGTGACCCACGAGCAGTACTTC; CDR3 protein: CAGAWGQVTHEQYF
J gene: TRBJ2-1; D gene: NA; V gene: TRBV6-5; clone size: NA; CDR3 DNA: TGTGCCAGCAGCCCCACCCTAGGCAATGAGCAGTTCTTC; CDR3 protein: CASSPTLGNEQFF
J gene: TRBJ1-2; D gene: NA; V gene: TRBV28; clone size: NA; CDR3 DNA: TGTCGTGCGGGTAACTATGGCTACACCTTC; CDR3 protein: CRAGNYGYTF
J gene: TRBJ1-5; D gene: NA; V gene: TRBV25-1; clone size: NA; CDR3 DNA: TGTGCCAGCAGTGCGACAGCTACTAATCAGCCCCAGCATTTT; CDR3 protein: CASSATATNQPQHF